A single sample gave rise to the 7 T cell receptor beta chains below, sequenced in a study of shared clonotypes between healthy human individuals. TCRdb's table, derived via immunoSEQ multiplex PCR, lists solely in-frame clones and lacks some. The repertoire has about 490,000 clones, 75% to 85% of them found once; the top ten carry 10% to 15%. Sequencing input: PBMCs. The receptors shown here come from a woman aged 40 to 50 in good health. Some clones in this sample may be carry-over from other donors' samples.

The J gene is TRBJ2-3, the V gene TRBV15; no reliable D call. V dropped 1 base and J dropped 2 bases, with 10 bases sitting between them. The CDR3 is 15 amino acids. From germline, CDR1 is LNHNV and CDR2 YYDKDF (reference sequence). The CDR3 nucleotides read TGTGCCACCAGCAGAGGGCCGATGGACACAGATACGCAGTATTTT. Translation gives CATSRGPMDTDTQYF.

The rearrangement joins TRBV27 to TRBJ2-7; perhaps TRBD2 as D (6 bases). This CDR3 contains 16 residues. The germline V gene encodes CDR1 MNHEY and CDR2 SMNVEV (reference sequence). With 6 bases removed from V and 7 bases from J, the gap between germline ends came to 25 bases. The CDR3 loop is CASSHWGDGGGGEQYF. The CDR3 DNA reads TGTGCCAGCAGCCACTGGGGTGATGGGGGAGGCGGGGAGCAGTACTTC.

This chain uses TRBV2 with TRBJ2-1; the match to TRBD2 covers 8 bases. V shed 1 base and J 2 bases; nucleotides not matched to a gene: 4. The CDR3 is made up of 16 amino acids. Germline V CDR1 and CDR2: SNHLY, FYNNEI. Here the CDR3 reads CASSEVSGKTYNEQFF. The CDR3 DNA reads as TGTGCCAGCAGTGAAGTTAGCGGGAAGACCTACAATGAGCAGTTCTTC.

In regard to this clone: Other DNA sequences in this specimen translate into the identical CDR3. The chain combines TRBV29-1 with TRBJ1-1; 9 bases are a match to TRBD1. V shed 7 bases and J 1 base; nucleotides not matched to a gene: 4. CDR3 length: 13 amino acids. Germline CDR1 is SQVTM and CDR2 is ANQGSEA. The CDR3 loop is CSASGQGNTEAFF. The CDR3 DNA follows: TGCAGCGCCTCGGGACAGGGGAACACTGAAGCTTTCTTT.

This clone was seen only a few times. The DNA for the CDR3 is TGCAGCGTTGAAGATACGGGGGGCAGCTCAGAACCTGGAAACACCATATATTTT. It yields the protein CSVEDTGGSSEPGNTIYF. The chain employs TRBV29-1 and TRBJ1-3; TRBD1 is a possible D gene (6 bases). The germline V and J ends were trimmed by 0 bases and 2 bases, with 20 bases remaining between them. CDR3 length: 18 amino acids. Germline V gene data show CDR1 as SQVTM and CDR2 as ANQGSEA.

In nucleotides, the CDR3 is TGTGCCAGCAGGACAGGGGGCGACACTGAAGCTTTCTTT. It is translated as CASRTGGDTEAFF. The V gene is TRBV19, the J gene TRBJ1-1; the match to TRBD1 covers 11 bases. V gave up 9 bases and J gave up 3 bases; unmatched junction bases: 3. Germline CDR1 and CDR2: LNHDA and SQIVND (reference sequence). This CDR3 is 13 amino acids long.

This clone was observed once. V is TRBV9 and J is TRBJ2-5; D uncertain. From germline, CDR1 is SGDLS and CDR2 YYNGEE. V lost 0 bases, J lost 1 base, and 7 bases lay in between. This CDR3 comprises 14 residues. The CDR3 nucleotides read TGTGCCAGCAGCGTAGGTGGGGTCCAAGAGACCCAGTACTTC. Protein sequence: CASSVGGVQETQYF. Full variable domain (missing parts from reference TRBV9 and TRBJ2-5): DSGVTQTPKHLITATGQRVTLRCSPRSGDLSVYWYQQSLDQGLQFLIQYYNGEERAKGNILERFSAQQFPDLHSELNLSSLELGDSALYFCASSVGGVQETQYFGPGTRLLVL.